This T cell receptor (beta chain) emerged from a study of molecular identifiers for immune sequencing clone quantification. Using its own MiXCR run on the PCR reads, TCRdb lists one record per CDR3 protein. The sample contains tens of thousands of distinct CDR3 sequences, 15% to 20% of which appear only once. Germline-derived CDR1 and CDR2 are SGHTA and FQGNSA. The CDR3 is made up of 16 amino acids. V lost 0 bases to trimming and J lost 0 bases, with 12 bases between them. Sorting isolated naive CD8 T cells as CD8+CD4-CCR7+CD45RA+ events. The TCR sequence derives from a human donor in good health. Some libraries in this study had Jurkat cell RNA spiked in. The sample comprised naive CD8+ T cells from blood, with Jurkat cell RNA spiked in. Subset meaning: FACS-sorted CD8+CD4-CCR7+CD45RA+ naive T cells. This chain links TRBV7-2 with TRBJ2-7; the D is unclear. CDR3 coding DNA: TGTGCCAGCAGCTTAGCGCCTCATTCCAGCTCCTACGAGCAGTACTTC. Translation gives CASSLAPHSSSYEQYF.